One TCR beta chain is described in this entry. This specimen belongs to a study of T cells in women clearing cervical HPV infection. On the study more broadly: Blood came at first lesion visit for cases, post-clearance for controls. HLA type could not be excluded as a confounder. For cases, blood was sampled a median approximately 150 days after lesion detection, interquartile range roughly 85 to 220 days.

Measured with immunoSEQ multiplex PCR; TCRdb has only the in-frame clones, and not every one. The table lists 45,000 to 55,000 clones, with roughly 1.6% in the top ten. The clonotype comes from a woman aged 18-70 years with a cervical HPV16 infection that either progressed to CIN3+ or cleared (not recorded which). Material for sequencing was blood buffy coat.

The CDR3 reads CSAREVGRERGEQYF. The CDR3 bases that were read are TGCAGTGCTAGAGAGGTCGGGCGGGAGCGAGGCGAG. This chain uses TRBV20-1 with TRBJ2-7; 7 bases line up with TRBD2. From the germline J gene comes the end of the CDR3, since the read stops 3 residues before it. With V trimmed by 0 bases and J by 6 bases, 11 bases remained unmatched. This CDR3 is 15 amino acids long. Germline CDR1 and CDR2: DFQATT and SNEGSKA (reference sequence).